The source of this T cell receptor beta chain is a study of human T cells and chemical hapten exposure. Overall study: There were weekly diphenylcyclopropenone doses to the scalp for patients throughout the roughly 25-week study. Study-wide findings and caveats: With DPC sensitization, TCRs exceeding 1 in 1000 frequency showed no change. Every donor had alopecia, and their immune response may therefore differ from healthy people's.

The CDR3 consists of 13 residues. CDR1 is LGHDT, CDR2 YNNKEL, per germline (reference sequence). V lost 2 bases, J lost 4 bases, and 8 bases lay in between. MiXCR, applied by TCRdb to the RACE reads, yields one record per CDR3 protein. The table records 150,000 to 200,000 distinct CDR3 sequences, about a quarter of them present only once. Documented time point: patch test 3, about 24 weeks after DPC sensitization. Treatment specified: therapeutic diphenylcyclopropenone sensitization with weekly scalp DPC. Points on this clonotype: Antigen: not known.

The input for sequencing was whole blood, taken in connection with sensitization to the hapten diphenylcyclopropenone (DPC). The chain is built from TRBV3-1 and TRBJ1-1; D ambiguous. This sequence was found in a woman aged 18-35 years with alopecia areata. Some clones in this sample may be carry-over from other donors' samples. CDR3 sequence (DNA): TGTGCCAGCAGCCAACTGCACGTCACTGAAGCTTTCTTT. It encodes CASSQLHVTEAFF. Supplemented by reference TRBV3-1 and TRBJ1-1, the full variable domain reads DTAVSQTPKYLVTQMGNDKSIKCEQNLGHDTMYWYKQDSKKFLKIMFSYNNKELIINETVPNRFSPKSPDKAHLNLHINSLELGDSAVYFCASSQLHVTEAFFGQGTRLTVV.